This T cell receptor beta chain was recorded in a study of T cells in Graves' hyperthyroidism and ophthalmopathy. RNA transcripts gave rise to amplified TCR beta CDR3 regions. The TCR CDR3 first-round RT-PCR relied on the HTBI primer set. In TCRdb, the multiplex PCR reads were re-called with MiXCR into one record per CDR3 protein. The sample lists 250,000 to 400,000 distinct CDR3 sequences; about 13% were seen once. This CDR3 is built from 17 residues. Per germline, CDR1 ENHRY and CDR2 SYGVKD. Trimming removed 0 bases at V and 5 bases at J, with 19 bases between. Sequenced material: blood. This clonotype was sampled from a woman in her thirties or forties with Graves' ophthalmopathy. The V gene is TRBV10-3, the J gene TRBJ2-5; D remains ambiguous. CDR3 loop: CAISESSATQISETQYF. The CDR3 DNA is TGTGCCATCAGTGAGTCTTCCGCTACCCAAATTTCGGAGACCCAGTACTTC.